The clone carrying this TCR beta chain came up a few times. As yet, its antigen is unknown. The sample belongs to a study of naive and memory T cell subsets. V was pared by 3 bases and J by 8 bases, with 8 bases of the junction left unmatched. This CDR3 comprises 15 residues. CDR1 and CDR2 from the germline V gene are DFQATT and SNEGSKA (reference sequence). An equimolar mix of two oligonucleotides served as the beta constant-region primer for TRBC1 and TRBC2. Nested alpha and beta constant-region primers with the SP2 primer drove four PCR rounds on ligated cDNA. TCRdb re-called the UMI-ligation and nested PCR reads through MiXCR, storing one row per CDR3 protein. The sample shows approximately 100,000 distinct CDR3 sequences, about 14% of them seen only once. General study findings and limits: Especially in CD8 cells, naive repertoires contained a few larger clonotypes, possibly CD45RA-re-expressing memory cells.

The sequencing sample was made of naive CD8+ T cells from blood. The source of this sequence is a human donor in good health. V and J are TRBV20-1 and TRBJ2-1; 12 positions agree with TRBD2. The DNA for the CDR3 is TGCAGTGCTAGTCCACTAGCGGGGGGCCCCCATGAGCAGTTCTTC. Residues: CSASPLAGGPHEQFF.